This T cell receptor beta chain stems from a study of identical twins. TCRdb re-analysed the 5' RACE reads in MiXCR, keeping a single row per CDR3 protein. The sample contains about 730,000 distinct CDR3 sequences, around 20% of which appear only once. V was pared by 3 bases and J by 2 bases, with 6 bases between. The CDR3 extends over 13 amino acids. Germline CDR1 is KGHSH and CDR2 is LQKENI. The same sample was also used in a study of T cells expressing NK-cell markers.

The clonotype originates from a woman between 18 and 29 years old in good health. The chain joins TRBV18 to TRBJ2-3; no firm D call. Sequencing input: PBMCs. CDR3 loop: CASSPKHTDTQYF. Here the CDR3 DNA reads TGTGCCAGCTCACCCAAGCACACAGATACGCAGTATTTT.